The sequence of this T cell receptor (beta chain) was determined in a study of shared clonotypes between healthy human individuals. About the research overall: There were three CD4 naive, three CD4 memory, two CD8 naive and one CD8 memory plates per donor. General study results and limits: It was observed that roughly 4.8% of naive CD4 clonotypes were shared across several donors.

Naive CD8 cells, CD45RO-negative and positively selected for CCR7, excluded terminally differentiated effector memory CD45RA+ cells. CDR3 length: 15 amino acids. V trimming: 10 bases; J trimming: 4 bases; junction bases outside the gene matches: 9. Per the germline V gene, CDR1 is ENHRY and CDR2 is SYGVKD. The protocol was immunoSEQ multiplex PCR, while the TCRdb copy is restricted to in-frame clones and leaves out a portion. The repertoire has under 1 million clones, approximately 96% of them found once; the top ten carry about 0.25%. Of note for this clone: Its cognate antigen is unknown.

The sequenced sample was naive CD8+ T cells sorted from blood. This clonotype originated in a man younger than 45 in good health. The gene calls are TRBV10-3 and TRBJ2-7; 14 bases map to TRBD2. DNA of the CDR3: TGTGCCACTTCCGGGACTAGCGGGAGAAGGTACGAGCAGTACTTC. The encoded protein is CATSGTSGRRYEQYF.